The 27 T cell receptor beta chains below all came from one sample that was sequenced in a study of monozygotic twins with inflammatory bowel disease. TCRdb re-called the 5' RACE reads; every CDR3 protein appears as one record, without DNA. The sample includes 350,000 to 550,000 distinct CDR3 sequences. Sequenced sample: blood. Receptors were obtained from a human donor with ulcerative colitis or Crohn's disease, or a healthy co-twin of an affected twin (not recorded which).

The J gene is TRBJ1-3, the V gene TRBV30. The CDR3 is made up of 12 amino acids. CDR1 and CDR2 from the germline V gene are GTSNPN and SVGIG (reference sequence). CDR3 sequence reads: CAWRASGNTIYF. Looking up the rest from reference TRBV30 and TRBJ1-3 gives the full variable domain: SQTIHQWPATLVQPVGSPLSLECTVEGTSNPNLYWYRQAAGRGLQLLFYSVGIGQISSEVPQNLSASRPQDRQFILSSKKLLLSDSGFYLCAWRASGNTIYFGEGSWLTVV.

The J gene is TRBJ2-3, the V gene TRBV5-1; TCRdb's D call of TRBD2 is untestable without DNA. The CDR3 runs 16 residues. Germline assignment: CDR1 SGHRS and CDR2 YFSETQ. CDR3 sequence: CASSLVGTSTTDTQYF.

The chain combines TRBV5-1 with TRBJ1-5; the TRBD1 assignment by TCRdb is unverifiable without DNA. This CDR3 is 16 amino acids long. Germline CDR1 and CDR2: SGHRS and YFSETQ. CDR3 in amino acids: CASSQGPGGSNQPQHF.

V is TRBV29-1 and J is TRBJ1-4; the TRBD1 assignment by TCRdb is unverifiable without DNA. The germline CDR1 and CDR2 sequences are SQVTM and ANQGSEA. The CDR3 contains 12 residues. The CDR3 loop is CSATGQGEKLFF.

The chain uses TRBV13 and TRBJ2-3. This CDR3 region has 11 residues. Germline V CDR1 and CDR2: PRHDT, FYEKMQ (reference sequence). The CDR3: CASSSENTQYF.

The chain combines TRBV5-1 with TRBJ2-3; no DNA is available, so the TRBD1 call from TCRdb remains unchecked. CDR3 size: 16 residues. Looked up from germline, CDR1 is SGHRS and CDR2 is YFSETQ. The CDR3 region is CASSLEGGSRTDTQYF.

This chain uses TRBV2 with TRBJ2-2; TCRdb designates TRBD1, a call that cannot be tested without DNA. The CDR3 extends over 15 amino acids. The germline gives CDR1 SNHLY, CDR2 FYNNEI. The CDR3: CAISPYPPNTGELFF.

The chain employs TRBV5-1 and TRBJ2-1; the TRBD1 assignment by TCRdb is unverifiable without DNA. The germline CDR1 and CDR2 sequences are SGHRS and YFSETQ. This CDR3 contains 14 residues. The CDR3 protein is CASSPGSYGNEQFF.

V and J are TRBV6-5 and TRBJ2-2. Per the germline V gene, CDR1 is MNHEY and CDR2 is SVGAGI. The CDR3 spans 17 residues. CDR3 region: CASSYKWAQESTGELFF.

The chain combines TRBV20-1 with TRBJ2-3; checking the TCRdb D call of TRBD1 is not possible without DNA. This CDR3 is built from 15 residues. The germline V gene encodes CDR1 DFQATT and CDR2 SNEGSKA (reference sequence). This CDR3 reads CSARDPGEVTDTQYF.

The genes are TRBV12-3 or TRBV12-4 and TRBJ2-2; TCRdb returns TRBD1, unconfirmable since there is no DNA. This CDR3 is built from 16 residues. CDR3 protein: CASSFGSGLNTGELFF.

V usage is TRBV12-5 and J usage is TRBJ1-2. Germline-derived CDR1 and CDR2 are LGHNT and FRNRAP. The CDR3 is 15 amino acids. The CDR3: CASGLTGSNYYGYTF.

The V and J genes are TRBV12-3 or TRBV12-4 and TRBJ1-2. The CDR3 contains 11 residues. The CDR3: CASSRLSDYTF.

The chain carries TRBV7-2 and TRBJ1-2; TCRdb picks TRBD1, but there is no DNA to check that call. This CDR3 is 13 amino acids long. Looked up from germline, CDR1 is SGHTA and CDR2 is FQGNSA. The CDR3 here is CASSHRGNYGYTF.

This chain links TRBV12-3 or TRBV12-4 with TRBJ1-2. This CDR3 spans 12 amino acids. The CDR3 region is CASSFQGVGYTF.

The rearrangement uses TRBV10-3 and TRBJ2-2. Germline V gene sequence: CDR1 ENHRY, CDR2 SYGVKD. The CDR3 sequence is 15 residues long. CDR3 amino acids: CAISDGVLNTGELFF.

The CDR3 is CAGRGQYTGELFF. The chain recombines TRBV6-6 with TRBJ2-2; the D call of TRBD1 rests on TCRdb alone, since no DNA is present to check it. The length of the CDR3 is 13 residues. The V gene's germline CDR1 is MNHNY and CDR2 SVGAGI (reference sequence).

The chain links TRBV5-1 to TRBJ1-1; TCRdb's D call of TRBD1 is untestable without DNA. The length of the CDR3 is 16 residues. Germline values: CDR1 SGHRS, CDR2 YFSETQ. The CDR3 sequence: CASSLINTGANTEAFF.

The genes are TRBV9 and TRBJ1-3. This CDR3 contains 15 residues. Germline V CDR1 and CDR2: SGDLS, YYNGEE. CDR3 protein: CASSVVGGSGNTIYF.

The chain links TRBV4-1 to TRBJ1-2. Germline V gives CDR1 MGHRA, CDR2 YSYEKL. The CDR3 runs 13 residues. The CDR3: CASSPKPNYGYTF.

The chain uses TRBV24-1 and TRBJ2-1; absent DNA, TCRdb's TRBD1 call cannot be checked. Germline V gene data show CDR1 as KGHDR and CDR2 as SFDVKD. This CDR3 is built from 16 residues. The CDR3 spells CATSDGGGVRGDEQFF.

The genes are TRBV15 and TRBJ2-1; TCRdb indicates TRBD2, and absent DNA this call remains unverified. The V gene's germline CDR1 is LNHNV and CDR2 YYDKDF (reference sequence). This CDR3 spans 13 amino acids. CDR3 residues: CATSRDGGNEQFF.

CDR3 loop: CASSLVSTSGGRGDTQYF. The gene calls are TRBV11-2 and TRBJ2-3; TCRdb's D call, TRBD2, is unchecked because there is no DNA. The CDR3 has 18 amino acids. The germline V gene encodes CDR1 SGHAT and CDR2 FQNNGV.

J is TRBJ2-1 and V is TRBV29-1; TCRdb picks TRBD2, but there is no DNA to check that call. This CDR3 spans 13 amino acids. Germline V gene lookup returns CDR1 SQVTM and CDR2 ANQGSEA. This chain's CDR3 is CSVERDTYNEQFF.

This chain links TRBV20-1 with TRBJ1-2; the TCRdb D gene call, TRBD1, has no DNA to confirm it. CDR3 size: 14 residues. CDR1 and CDR2 from the germline V gene are DFQATT and SNEGSKA (reference sequence). The CDR3 is CSARGGTGLYGYTF.

The rearrangement joins TRBV15 to TRBJ1-2; TCRdb indicates TRBD1, and absent DNA this call remains unverified. Germline loops: CDR1 LNHNV, CDR2 YYDKDF (reference sequence). The CDR3 extends over 14 amino acids. This CDR3 is CATSRDGTDYGYTF.

The chain links TRBV28 to TRBJ2-7; the D call from TCRdb, TRBD1, cannot be confirmed without DNA. Per germline, CDR1 MDHEN and CDR2 SYDVKM. The CDR3 spans 15 residues. CDR3 loop: CASSLAGQRSYEQYF.